Below, one TCR beta chain is given with its context. The data were taken from a study of blood T cell repertoires in COVID-19. Generated by immunoSEQ multiplex PCR, the TCRdb table keeps only in-frame clones and is missing some. The sample consists of about 380,000 clones, around 90% of them appearing once. The CDR3 contains 19 residues. CDR1 is SGHNT and CDR2 is YENEEA in the germline V gene. V was pared by 5 bases and J by 1 base, with 7 bases of the junction left unmatched. The specimen sequenced was peripheral blood. J is TRBJ2-2 and V is TRBV11-3, with 16 bases matching TRBD2. The TCR sequence derives from a man younger than 35 with active or convalescent COVID-19. The CDR3 spells CASSRQGLAGGMNTGELFF. The CDR3 DNA reads as TGTGCCAGCAGCCGACAGGGACTAGCGGGGGGGATGAACACCGGGGAGCTGTTTTTT.